These T cell receptor beta chains were read from a single sample in a study of T cell repertoires in ileal Crohn's disease. Sequencing used immunoSEQ multiplex PCR; TCRdb keeps in-frame clones, though not all of them. The sample records about 15,000 clones, over 70% being singletons. Sample: ileal tissue. These receptors were taken from an adult with Crohn's disease. Each CDR3 is given with its conserved first and last residue. D genes are given only for firm matches. Size is omitted from some rows. Given values are once, few, many or a class for expanded clones.

>11|NA|TRBJ1-1|TRBV6-5|TRBD1
TGTGCCAGCAGTCGGGGACAGGAAGCTTTCTTT
CASSRGQEAFF
>16|NA|TRBJ2-1|TRBV19|NA
TGTGCCAGTAGGAGATCCGGGATCAACTCCTACAATGAGCAGTTCTTC
CASRRSGINSYNEQFF
>14|NA|TRBJ1-1|TRBV11-3|NA
TGTGCCAGCAGCTTAGGGACGGTGAACACTGAAGCTTTCTTT
CASSLGTVNTEAFF
>15|NA|TRBJ2-7|TRBV6-5|TRBD2
TGTGCCAGCAGCCTCGTCCCTAGCGGGGGATACGAGCAGTACTTC
CASSLVPSGGYEQYF
>15|NA|TRBJ2-3|TRBV29-1|NA
TGCAGCGTTGAACCGGGAACCATCCCCGGGGATACGCAGTATTTT
CSVEPGTIPGDTQYF
>14|NA|TRBJ1-1|TRBV5-1|NA
TGCGCCAGCAGCTTGCAGGGGCATATTACTGAAGCTTTCTTT
CASSLQGHITEAFF
>17|NA|TRBJ1-4|TRBV18|NA
TGTGCCAGCTCACCACCTCGGGAAGGCAGATTTAATGAAAAACTGTTTTTT
CASSPPREGRFNEKLFF
>13|once|TRBJ1-1|TRBV15|NA
TGTGCCACCAGCAGGAGTATCGGATCTGAAGCTTTCTTT
CATSRSIGSEAFF
>10|NA|TRBJ1-1|TRBV29-1|NA
TGCAGCGTTGAACCAGCAGCGGCTTTCTTT
CSVEPAAAFF
>16|NA|TRBJ2-7|TRBV4-3|NA
TGCGCCAGCAGCCAAGAACCCCCGGGAGAAGGCTACGAGCAGTACTTC
CASSQEPPGEGYEQYF
>17|NA|TRBJ2-3|TRBV2|TRBD2
TGTGCCAGCAGTGAAGGCAGGGGGACTAGCGGGGTAGATACGCAGTATTTT
CASSEGRGTSGVDTQYF
>13|few|TRBJ1-2|TRBV5-6|NA
TGTGCCAGCAGCCCCGACAGGTCATATGGCTACACCTTC
CASSPDRSYGYTF
>19|NA|TRBJ1-5|TRBV30|NA
TGTGCCTGGAGTGTACGCCCGGGAGAGGGAAAGAGGGGCAATCAGCCCCAGCATTTT
CAWSVRPGEGKRGNQPQHF
>14|NA|TRBJ2-7|TRBV6-5|TRBD1
TGTGCCAGCAGTCCAAGGACAGGGCCCTACGAGCAGTACTTC
CASSPRTGPYEQYF
>18|few|TRBJ1-5|TRBV28|NA
TGTGCCAGCAGTTCTCCCAGCCGACAGCCAAATAGCAATCAGCCCCAGCATTTT
CASSSPSRQPNSNQPQHF
>17|NA|TRBJ2-1|TRBV11-2|TRBD1
TGTGCCAGCAGCTTGTTTTGGGACAGGGACTCCCAAACCGGCTTGTTCTTC
CASSLFWDRDSQTGLFF
>18|NA|TRBJ2-1|TRBV4-3|TRBD2
TGCGCCAGCAGCCAAGACCCGGGACTAGCCCTTTTGGGGAATGAGCAGTTCTTC
CASSQDPGLALLGNEQFF
>10|NA|TRBJ2-7|TRBV6-5|NA
TGTGCCAGCAGTGGGGTCGAGCAGTACTTC
CASSGVEQYF
>13|NA|TRBJ2-7|TRBV5-6|NA
TGTGCCAGCAGCTTGGGCGGTTTCTACGAGCAGTACTTC
CASSLGGFYEQYF
>14|few|TRBJ2-7|TRBV11-2|NA
TGTGCCAGCAGCTTCCAGGGGGGTCCCTACGAGCAGTACTTC
CASSFQGGPYEQYF
>15|few|TRBJ2-6|TRBV7-2|NA
TGTGCCAGCAGTTTTCAGGGCGCCGGGGCCAACGTCCTGACTTTC
CASSFQGAGANVLTF
>18|NA|TRBJ1-4|TRBV27|NA
TGTGCCAGCAGCTCAAGACAGGCCCTCCGAACAACTAATGAAAAACTGTTTTTT
CASSSRQALRTTNEKLFF
>17|NA|TRBJ1-2|TRBV29-1|NA
TGCAGCGTTGAGTGGCGGGGCCTACATACGCTCAACTATGGCTACACCTTC
CSVEWRGLHTLNYGYTF
>14|NA|TRBJ1-6|TRBV7-8|NA
TGTGCCAGCAGCCATGCCTCAGGCAATTCACCCCTCCACTTT
CASSHASGNSPLHF
>14|NA|TRBJ1-5|TRBV2|NA
TGTGCCAGCACTGGGACCGCTCCGAATCAGCCCCAGCATTTT
CASTGTAPNQPQHF
>12|NA|TRBJ2-1|TRBV5-4|NA
TGTGCCAGCAGCTGGGCTGGTAATGAGCAGTTCTTC
CASSWAGNEQFF
>15|NA|TRBJ2-2|TRBV30|NA
TGTGCCTGGAGTGGGGAATCCTGGGGCACCGGGGAGCTGTTTTTT
CAWSGESWGTGELFF
>15|NA|TRBJ2-2|TRBV15|NA
TGTGCCACCAGCAGAGACCAGGCGAACACCGGGGAGCTGTTTTTT
CATSRDQANTGELFF
>17|NA|TRBJ2-3|TRBV9|TRBD2
TGTGCCAGCAGCGGAGGGACTAGCGCCGGGGTTGGGGATACGCAGTATTTT
CASSGGTSAGVGDTQYF
>13|NA|TRBJ2-5|TRBV5-1|NA
TGCGCCAGCAGCTCAGGTCCGCAAGAGACCCAGTACTTC
CASSSGPQETQYF
>14|NA|TRBJ2-3|TRBV2|TRBD1
TGTGCCAGCAGGGGGACAGGGGGCACAGATACGCAGTATTTT
CASRGTGGTDTQYF